The 2 T cell receptor beta chains presented below share a single source sample, sequenced in a study of blood T cell repertoires in COVID-19. Sequenced by immunoSEQ multiplex PCR; TCRdb stores in-frame clones only, minus some. The data show 150,000 to 200,000 clones, 65% to 80% seen once. Sequenced sample: PBMCs or T cells enriched from blood (not recorded which). Every receptor here comes from a woman aged 45-60 years with acute COVID-19.

V gene TRBV19 combines with J gene TRBJ1-2, with TRBD1 matching over 10 bases. The germline gives CDR1 LNHDA, CDR2 SQIVND (reference sequence). The CDR3 is made up of 14 amino acids. Trimming removed 6 bases from V and 7 bases from J; junction bases left unmatched: 8. CDR3: CASSTGQGSSGYTF. In nucleotides, the CDR3 is TGTGCCAGTAGCACGGGACAGGGGTCTTCTGGCTACACCTTC.

V and J are TRBV5-1 and TRBJ1-4; TRBD1 aligns across 7 bases. The CDR3 loop spans 16 amino acids. Germline CDR1 is SGHRS and CDR2 is YFSETQ. V shed 4 bases and J 4 bases; nucleotides not matched to a gene: 10. The CDR3, as DNA: TGCGCCAGCAGCACAGGGGAATGGGGAGGTAATGAAAAACTGTTTTTT. Translated, it gives CASSTGEWGGNEKLFF.